A selection of T cell receptor beta chains follows, all from one sample in a study of blood T cell repertoires in COVID-19. Produced via immunoSEQ multiplex PCR; TCRdb's table is partial and in-frame only. Among approximately 90,000 clones listed, around nine tenths were seen once. The specimen sequenced was peripheral blood. Receptors were obtained from an older woman with acute or convalescent COVID-19. The CDR3 runs from the conserved cysteine through the conserved F or W. D genes are given only for firm matches. Expanded clones get a size class; other rows say once, few or many, or leave the size out.

clone size | J gene | D gene | V gene | CDR3 DNA | CDR3 protein
- | TRBJ2-3 | TRBD2 | TRBV5-1 | TGCGCCAGCAGCCCATTTAGCGGGAGCGTCACAGATACGCAGTATTTT | CASSPFSGSVTDTQYF
- | TRBJ1-3 | TRBD1 | TRBV13 | TGTGCCAGCAGCCAGACAGGGCGGGTGGACACCATATATTTT | CASSQTGRVDTIYF
- | TRBJ1-1 | TRBD1 | TRBV27 | TGTGCCAGCTGGACAGGAAACACTGAAGCTTTCTTT | CASWTGNTEAFF
- | TRBJ1-5 | - | TRBV6-4 | TGTGCCAGCAGTGACTCTAGATTCCCTCGGGGAGAACTTCAGCCCCAGCATTTT | CASSDSRFPRGELQPQHF
- | TRBJ2-7 | - | TRBV7-8 | TGTGCCAGCAGCCCCAGCGTGCGGGGGCCGTCTTTC | CASSPSVRGPSF
- | TRBJ1-5 | - | TRBV4-2 | TGTGCCAGCAGCCCAAGTCAGCGATCTTATAGCAATCAGCCCCAGCATTTT | CASSPSQRSYSNQPQHF
- | TRBJ1-2 | - | TRBV28 | TGTGCCAGCAGTTTATCCCAGGCCTCATACTATGGCTACACCTTC | CASSLSQASYYGYTF
- | TRBJ2-1 | TRBD2 | TRBV2 | TGTGCCAGCACCATGACTAGCGGGGGGTCCGAGAATGAGCAGTTCTTC | CASTMTSGGSENEQFF
- | TRBJ2-1 | TRBD2 | TRBV7-2 | TGTGCCAGCAGCTCCTTAGCGGGAGAATTAGTCTTATACAATGAGCAGTTCTTC | CASSSLAGELVLYNEQFF
- | TRBJ2-7 | - | TRBV27 | TGTGCCAGCAGTGTCACAGGGAGCCTCGGCGAGCAGTACTTC | CASSVTGSLGEQYF
- | TRBJ1-2 | TRBD1 | TRBV3-1/TRBV3-2 | TGTGCCAGCAGACACTCAGACAGGGGGCATGGCTACACCTTC | CASRHSDRGHGYTF
- | TRBJ1-3 | TRBD1 | TRBV5-1 | TGCGCCAGCAGGCACCAGGGGGCTGGAAACACCATATATTTT | CASRHQGAGNTIYF
- | TRBJ1-2 | - | TRBV7-9 | TGTGCCAGCAGCTTAGCCGGAGGGTCCTATGGCTACACCTTC | CASSLAGGSYGYTF
- | TRBJ1-1 | - | TRBV30 | TGTGCCTGGAGTGTAACGCAGGGCAGAGCTTTCTTT | CAWSVTQGRAFF
once | TRBJ1-6 | TRBD1 | TRBV7-9 | TGTGCCAGCAGCTCTTTCGGGACAGGGAATTCACCCCTCCACTTT | CASSSFGTGNSPLHF
- | TRBJ2-3 | TRBD2 | TRBV5-1 | TGCGCCAGCAGCCCGGGAAAGCGGCTAGCGGGGGCCGCTAGCACAGATACGCAGTATTTT | CASSPGKRLAGAASTDTQYF
- | TRBJ1-5 | TRBD1 | TRBV27 | TGTGCCAGCAGTCTTTCAGGGGGCTCCCAGCATTTT | CASSLSGGSQHF
- | TRBJ1-2 | TRBD1 | TRBV5-1 | TGCGCCAGCAGCTTGGGCCAGGGGGCCCTCTATGGCTACACCTTC | CASSLGQGALYGYTF
- | TRBJ1-2 | TRBD1 | TRBV4-2 | TGTGCCAGCAGCCAACCGACGGACAGGGACTATGGCTACACCTTC | CASSQPTDRDYGYTF
- | TRBJ2-5 | - | TRBV19 | TGTGCCAGTAGTTTGGACTCCCAGACTGAGACCCAGTACTTC | CASSLDSQTETQYF
- | TRBJ1-1 | TRBD1 | TRBV5-6 | TGTGCCAGCAGCGCTTTACAGGGGATTGGCACTGAAGCTTTCTTT | CASSALQGIGTEAFF
- | TRBJ1-6 | TRBD1 | TRBV6-5 | TGTGCCAGCAGCCTGGGACAGTCTGTGGGGTCACCCCTCCACTTT | CASSLGQSVGSPLHF
- | TRBJ2-3 | TRBD2 | TRBV11-2 | TGTGCCAGCAGCTTCCTTAGCGGGGGAGGCGCAGATACGCAGTATTTT | CASSFLSGGGADTQYF
- | TRBJ1-2 | TRBD1 | TRBV18 | TGTGCCAGCTCAACCTCCTTCGGACAGGGCTATGGCTACACCTTC | CASSTSFGQGYGYTF
- | TRBJ2-7 | - | TRBV3-1/TRBV3-2 | TGTGCCAGCAGCCCGGGGACCTACGAGCAGTACTTC | CASSPGTYEQYF
- | TRBJ1-1 | - | TRBV7-9 | TGTGCCAGCAGCTTATTACAGCAGAACACTGAAGCTTTCTTT | CASSLLQQNTEAFF
- | TRBJ2-3 | TRBD2 | TRBV2 | TGTGCCAGTACTAGCGGGGGGGAAGTCACAGATACGCAGTATTTT | CASTSGGEVTDTQYF